These T cell receptor beta chains were read from a single sample in a study of blood T cell repertoires in COVID-19. Measured with immunoSEQ multiplex PCR; TCRdb has only the in-frame clones, and not every one. This table has around 250,000 clones, 80% to 90% appearing once. The sequenced sample consisted of PBMCs or T cells enriched from blood (not recorded which). Receptor source: a man between 18 and 35 years old who had recovered from COVID-19. Both conserved end residues are part of each CDR3. The D gene is left open where the match is weak. Clone size, where shown, is once, few, many, or a class for clones that have expanded.

d_gene: TRBD2; v_gene: TRBV10-2; abundance: NA; j_gene: TRBJ2-3; CDR3aa: CASRPTGTSGGSVNTQYF; CDR3nt: TGCGCCAGCAGGCCTACCGGGACTAGCGGGGGGAGCGTTAATACGCAGTATTTT
d_gene: NA; v_gene: TRBV28; abundance: NA; j_gene: TRBJ1-6; CDR3aa: CASSFQGGSYNSPLHF; CDR3nt: TGTGCCAGCAGTTTTCAGGGTGGCTCCTATAATTCACCCCTCCACTTT
d_gene: NA; v_gene: TRBV7-2; abundance: NA; j_gene: TRBJ2-7; CDR3aa: CASSLERHSYEQYF; CDR3nt: TGTGCCAGCAGCTTAGAGAGACACTCCTACGAGCAGTACTTC
d_gene: TRBD1; v_gene: TRBV27; abundance: NA; j_gene: TRBJ2-6; CDR3aa: CASSRVLRDRASSGANVLTF; CDR3nt: TGTGCCAGCAGCCGTGTCCTCCGGGACAGGGCTTCCTCTGGGGCCAACGTCCTGACTTTC
d_gene: NA; v_gene: TRBV11-3; abundance: NA; j_gene: TRBJ1-1; CDR3aa: CASSLRSGTEAFF; CDR3nt: TGTGCCAGCAGCTTAAGGTCAGGGACTGAAGCTTTCTTT
d_gene: TRBD1; v_gene: TRBV5-1; abundance: NA; j_gene: TRBJ1-1; CDR3aa: CARNPGTELNTEAFF; CDR3nt: TGCGCCAGGAACCCCGGGACAGAATTGAACACTGAAGCTTTCTTT
d_gene: NA; v_gene: TRBV19; abundance: NA; j_gene: TRBJ1-5; CDR3aa: CASHRGFSNQPQHF; CDR3nt: TGTGCCAGCCACCGGGGGTTTAGCAATCAGCCCCAGCATTTT
d_gene: NA; v_gene: TRBV4-1; abundance: NA; j_gene: TRBJ2-3; CDR3aa: CASSRVFRDTQYF; CDR3nt: TGCGCCAGCAGCCGAGTCTTTCGAGATACGCAGTATTTT
d_gene: NA; v_gene: TRBV11-2; abundance: NA; j_gene: TRBJ1-1; CDR3aa: CASSLPFTEAFF; CDR3nt: TGTGCCAGCAGCTTACCGTTCACTGAAGCTTTCTTT
d_gene: TRBD1; v_gene: TRBV18; abundance: NA; j_gene: TRBJ1-2; CDR3aa: CASSSRGTGANYGYTF; CDR3nt: TGTGCCAGCTCATCTCGAGGGACAGGGGCTAACTATGGCTACACCTTC
d_gene: NA; v_gene: TRBV27; abundance: NA; j_gene: TRBJ1-1; CDR3aa: CASRRQMNTEAFF; CDR3nt: TGTGCCAGCAGACGACAGATGAACACTGAAGCTTTCTTT
d_gene: TRBD1; v_gene: TRBV19; abundance: NA; j_gene: TRBJ1-5; CDR3aa: CASKQGAWQPQHF; CDR3nt: TGTGCCAGTAAACAGGGGGCATGGCAGCCCCAGCATTTT
d_gene: TRBD1; v_gene: TRBV28; abundance: few; j_gene: TRBJ2-7; CDR3aa: CASSPHRGRNSYEQYF; CDR3nt: TGTGCCAGCAGTCCTCACAGGGGGCGGAACTCCTACGAGCAGTACTTC
d_gene: NA; v_gene: TRBV5-1; abundance: NA; j_gene: TRBJ2-2; CDR3aa: CASSLVRMNSGELFF; CDR3nt: TGCGCCAGCAGCTTGGTTCGCATGAACTCCGGGGAGCTGTTTTTT
d_gene: NA; v_gene: TRBV3-1/TRBV3-2; abundance: NA; j_gene: TRBJ2-1; CDR3aa: CASSQWSSGSYNEQFF; CDR3nt: TGTGCCAGCAGCCAATGGTCCAGCGGTTCCTACAATGAGCAGTTCTTC
d_gene: TRBD1; v_gene: TRBV5-6; abundance: NA; j_gene: TRBJ2-7; CDR3aa: CASSWGQGGSYEQYF; CDR3nt: TGTGCCAGCAGCTGGGGACAGGGGGGTTCCTACGAGCAGTACTTC
d_gene: NA; v_gene: TRBV12-3/TRBV12-4; abundance: NA; j_gene: TRBJ2-1; CDR3aa: CASRNRFDEQFF; CDR3nt: TGTGCCAGCAGGAACAGGTTCGATGAGCAGTTCTTC
d_gene: NA; v_gene: TRBV25-1; abundance: NA; j_gene: TRBJ1-2; CDR3aa: CASSEQGAGGYTF; CDR3nt: TGTGCCAGCAGTGAGCAGGGAGCGGGTGGCTACACCTTC
d_gene: TRBD1; v_gene: TRBV2; abundance: NA; j_gene: TRBJ2-7; CDR3aa: CASSVGQGERGQYF; CDR3nt: TGTGCCAGCAGTGTAGGACAGGGGGAGCGCGGGCAGTACTTC
d_gene: NA; v_gene: TRBV19; abundance: NA; j_gene: TRBJ1-1; CDR3aa: CASIHTDSPFEAFF; CDR3nt: TGTGCCAGTATTCACACGGACAGCCCCTTTGAAGCTTTCTTT
d_gene: TRBD2; v_gene: TRBV7-6; abundance: NA; j_gene: TRBJ2-5; CDR3aa: CASSLGTSEQETQYF; CDR3nt: TGTGCCAGCAGCTTAGGGACTAGCGAACAAGAGACCCAGTACTTC
d_gene: NA; v_gene: TRBV5-1; abundance: NA; j_gene: TRBJ2-5; CDR3aa: CASTWQAQETQYF; CDR3nt: TGCGCCAGCACTTGGCAGGCACAAGAGACCCAGTACTTC
d_gene: NA; v_gene: TRBV27; abundance: NA; j_gene: TRBJ2-7; CDR3aa: CASSPAESHEQYF; CDR3nt: TGTGCCAGCAGCCCTGCTGAGTCCCACGAGCAGTACTTC
d_gene: NA; v_gene: TRBV9; abundance: NA; j_gene: TRBJ1-6; CDR3aa: CASSASGGVNSPLHF; CDR3nt: TGTGCCAGCAGCGCCTCCGGGGGAGTCAATTCACCCCTCCACTTT
d_gene: TRBD1; v_gene: TRBV4-1; abundance: NA; j_gene: TRBJ1-1; CDR3aa: CASSHGQGLNTEAFF; CDR3nt: TGCGCCAGCAGCCACGGACAGGGATTGAACACTGAAGCTTTCTTT
d_gene: TRBD2; v_gene: TRBV4-2; abundance: many; j_gene: TRBJ2-1; CDR3aa: CASSQGLAENNEQFF; CDR3nt: TGTGCCAGCAGCCAAGGACTAGCGGAAAACAATGAGCAGTTCTTC
d_gene: TRBD1; v_gene: TRBV5-1; abundance: NA; j_gene: TRBJ1-2; CDR3aa: CASSLTTGGFYGYTF; CDR3nt: TGCGCCAGCAGCTTAACGACAGGGGGCTTCTATGGCTACACCTTC
d_gene: NA; v_gene: TRBV5-8; abundance: NA; j_gene: TRBJ1-2; CDR3aa: CASSLVSNGYTF; CDR3nt: TGTGCCAGCAGCTTGGTTTCTAATGGCTACACCTTC
d_gene: NA; v_gene: TRBV19; abundance: NA; j_gene: TRBJ1-5; CDR3aa: CASSMGQASNQPQHF; CDR3nt: TGTGCCAGTAGTATGGGCCAGGCTAGCAATCAGCCCCAGCATTTT
d_gene: NA; v_gene: TRBV6-5; abundance: NA; j_gene: TRBJ1-3; CDR3aa: CASSTDGGNTIYF; CDR3nt: TGTGCCAGCAGCACTGACGGGGGAAACACCATATATTTT
d_gene: NA; v_gene: TRBV3-1/TRBV3-2; abundance: NA; j_gene: TRBJ2-7; CDR3aa: CASSSIGDEQYF; CDR3nt: TGTGCCAGCAGCTCCATCGGGGACGAGCAGTACTTC
d_gene: NA; v_gene: TRBV12-5; abundance: NA; j_gene: TRBJ2-7; CDR3aa: CASGLTGQPYEQYF; CDR3nt: TGTGCTAGTGGTTTAACGGGACAACCCTACGAGCAGTACTTC
d_gene: TRBD1; v_gene: TRBV11-2; abundance: NA; j_gene: TRBJ2-1; CDR3aa: CASTRNRGSYNEQFF; CDR3nt: TGTGCCAGCACTCGAAACAGGGGCTCCTACAATGAGCAGTTCTTC
d_gene: NA; v_gene: TRBV6-1; abundance: once; j_gene: TRBJ1-1; CDR3aa: CASSEYPRGNTEAFF; CDR3nt: TGTGCCAGCAGTGAATACCCCCGGGGGAACACTGAAGCTTTCTTT
d_gene: TRBD1; v_gene: TRBV10-3; abundance: once; j_gene: TRBJ2-5; CDR3aa: CAISDRGQGQETQYF; CDR3nt: TGTGCCATCAGTGACAGGGGACAGGGGCAAGAGACCCAGTACTTC
d_gene: NA; v_gene: TRBV6-5; abundance: NA; j_gene: TRBJ1-3; CDR3aa: CASLDRTAGNTIYF; CDR3nt: TGTGCCAGCCTAGACCGCACGGCAGGAAACACCATATATTTT
d_gene: NA; v_gene: TRBV9; abundance: once; j_gene: TRBJ2-7; CDR3aa: CASSSTYTGAEQYF; CDR3nt: TGTGCCAGCAGCTCCACGTATACTGGGGCCGAGCAGTACTTC
d_gene: TRBD1; v_gene: TRBV10-2; abundance: NA; j_gene: TRBJ1-1; CDR3aa: CASSFSSGGGGTEAFF; CDR3nt: TGCGCCAGCAGTTTTTCATCAGGGGGCGGGGGTACTGAAGCTTTCTTT
d_gene: TRBD1; v_gene: TRBV7-8; abundance: few; j_gene: TRBJ1-2; CDR3aa: CASSLVAGGGYGYTF; CDR3nt: TGTGCCAGCAGCTTAGTGGCAGGGGGCGGCTATGGCTACACCTTC
d_gene: TRBD1; v_gene: TRBV27; abundance: NA; j_gene: TRBJ1-5; CDR3aa: CASSSGTGGTRPQHF; CDR3nt: TGTGCCAGCAGTTCAGGGACAGGGGGCACTCGGCCCCAGCATTTT